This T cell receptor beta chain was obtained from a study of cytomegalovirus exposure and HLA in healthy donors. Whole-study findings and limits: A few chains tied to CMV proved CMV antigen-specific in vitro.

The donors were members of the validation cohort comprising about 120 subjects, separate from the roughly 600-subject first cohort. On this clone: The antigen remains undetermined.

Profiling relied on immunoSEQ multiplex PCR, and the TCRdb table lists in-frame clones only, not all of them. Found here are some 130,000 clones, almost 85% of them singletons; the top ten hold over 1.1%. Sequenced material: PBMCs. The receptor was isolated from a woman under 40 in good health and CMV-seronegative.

The CDR3 sequence is CASSIRADRGNYGYTF. CDR3 nucleotides: TGTGCCAGCAGTATCAGGGCCGATCGCGGAAACTATGGCTACACCTTC. The gene calls are TRBV27 and TRBJ1-2; D is perhaps TRBD1 (5 bases). The germline V gene encodes CDR1 MNHEY and CDR2 SMNVEV (reference sequence). V was pared by 5 bases and J by 2 bases, with 18 bases between. The CDR3 is 16 residues long.